This entry describes one TCR beta chain. The data belong to a study of beta chain features in type 1 diabetes. Expressed TCRB transcripts were sequenced because the entire RNA isolate underwent reverse transcription. Measured with immunoSEQ multiplex PCR; TCRdb has only the in-frame clones, and not every one. The repertoire holds 90,000 to 110,000 clones, with about two fifths as singletons. V was cut by 1 base and J by 5 bases, with 5 bases left in between. Per the germline V gene, CDR1 is LNHNV and CDR2 is YYDKDF (reference sequence). CDR3 length equals 12 residues. Source material: stem cell memory CD4+ T cells from blood. The chain employs TRBV15 and TRBJ1-1, with D unclear. This receptor was taken from a woman under 30 in good health. CDR3 sequence (DNA): TGTGCCACCAGCAGAGGAGCGACTGAAGCTTTCTTT. As protein: CATSRGATEAFF.